Presented here are 26 T cell receptor beta chains from one specimen sequenced in a study of blood T cell repertoires in COVID-19. Using immunoSEQ multiplex PCR, the repertoire was profiled, and TCRdb retains in-frame clones only, with some absent. The profile shows 200,000 to 250,000 clones, roughly 84% of them singletons. The sequenced sample consisted of peripheral blood. These receptors all stem from an elderly woman with acute or convalescent COVID-19.

The chain links TRBV4-3 to TRBJ1-1; the match to TRBD1 covers 12 bases. After removal of 1 base from V and 4 bases from J, the junction contained 19 bases not matched to a gene. This CDR3 region has 21 residues. Germline lookup yields CDR1 LGHNA and CDR2 YSLEER. CDR3 sequence: CASSQAFPTPGQGASGTEAFF. As DNA, the CDR3 is TGCGCCAGCAGCCAAGCTTTCCCCACTCCGGGACAGGGGGCTTCCGGCACTGAAGCTTTCTTT.

The J gene is TRBJ1-5, the V gene TRBV7-8; 7 bases agree with TRBD1. V lost 5 bases to trimming and J lost 2 bases; unmatched junction nucleotides: 6. This CDR3 is built from 15 residues. Germline assignment: CDR1 SGHVS and CDR2 FQNEAQ. In DNA, the CDR3 is TGTGCCAGCAGCCAACAGGGGTGGGGCAATCAGCCCCAGCATTTT. This gives the protein CASSQQGWGNQPQHF.

The chain joins TRBV30 to TRBJ1-2, with no clear D. CDR1 GTSNPN and CDR2 SVGIG come from the germline V gene (reference sequence). Trimming took 2 bases from V and 5 from J, leaving 15 bases between them. The CDR3 runs to 14 residues. The DNA for the CDR3 is TGTGCCTGGAGTCGTAGTGGGCAGATATATGGCTACACCTTC. It encodes CAWSRSGQIYGYTF.

V usage is TRBV29-1 and J usage is TRBJ1-1, with D tentatively TRBD1 (6 bases). The CDR3 has 11 amino acids. The V and J ends lost 7 bases and 5 bases respectively, with 11 bases between them. CDR1 SQVTM and CDR2 ANQGSEA come from the germline V gene. Written as DNA, the CDR3 is TGCAGCGGCAGGACAGAGACTGAAGCTTTCTTT. This codes for CSGRTETEAFF.

This chain links TRBV19 with TRBJ1-1; 9 bases line up with TRBD1. Losses at the gene ends were 5 bases for V and 4 bases for J; bases not matched to a gene: 2. The germline V gene has CDR1 LNHDA and CDR2 SQIVND (reference sequence). The CDR3 is 13 amino acids. CDR3 bases: TGTGCCAGTAGTGGACAGGGGCGCACTGAAGCTTTCTTT. Translated, it gives CASSGQGRTEAFF.

The chain recombines TRBV6-1 with TRBJ2-7; TRBD2 aligns across 7 bases. This CDR3 comprises 15 residues. Germline loops: CDR1 MNHNS, CDR2 SASEGT. Trimming removed 3 bases from V and 2 bases from J; junction bases left unmatched: 7. The CDR3 is CASSERRGVAYEQYF. For the CDR3, the DNA is TGTGCCAGCAGTGAGAGACGGGGGGTCGCCTACGAGCAGTACTTC.

The V and J genes are TRBV3-1 (or the pseudogene TRBV3-2) and TRBJ1-5, with 9 bases lining up with TRBD1. V lost 5 bases to trimming and J lost 0 bases; unmatched junction nucleotides: 8. Germline V gene lookup returns CDR1 LGHDT and CDR2 YNNKEL (reference sequence). This CDR3 is 17 amino acids long. CDR3 in amino acids: CASSSGTGQRSNQPQHF. CDR3 DNA sequence: TGTGCCAGCAGCTCAGGGACAGGGCAGCGTAGCAATCAGCCCCAGCATTTT.

This clone was recorded a few times. This chain connects TRBV5-6 to TRBJ1-2, with 8 nucleotides matching TRBD1. V lost 5 bases and J lost 8; bases outside the gene matches: 11. This CDR3 has 14 amino acids. Germline CDR1 SGHDT, CDR2 YYEEEE. The CDR3 spells CASRRDQGAEGYTF. CDR3 nucleotide sequence: TGTGCCAGCAGGAGAGATCAGGGGGCGGAGGGCTACACCTTC.

This clone was seen a handful of times. The chain combines TRBV11-2 with TRBJ2-7; 10 bases are shared with TRBD1. The CDR3 totals 16 residues. The V gene's germline CDR1 is SGHAT and CDR2 FQNNGV. V gave up 5 bases and J gave up 2 bases; unmatched junction bases: 9. The CDR3 here is CASSPVDRGPTYEQYF. CDR3 coding DNA: TGTGCCAGCAGCCCCGTTGACAGGGGGCCAACCTACGAGCAGTACTTC.

V gene TRBV30 combines with J gene TRBJ2-1, with 11 bases identical to TRBD2. The CDR3 runs 15 residues. The germline V gene encodes CDR1 GTSNPN and CDR2 SVGIG (reference sequence). Trimming cost V 2 bases and J 7 bases; bases outside gene matches: 7. The CDR3, as DNA: TGTGCCTGGAGTCCCCTCGGGACTAGCGGAAATGAGCAGTTCTTC. This sequence encodes CAWSPLGTSGNEQFF.

The chain is built from TRBV24-1 and TRBJ2-5, with D perhaps matching TRBD2 (7 bases). The germline V gene has CDR1 KGHDR and CDR2 SFDVKD. There are 15 residues in the CDR3. With 3 bases removed from V and 1 base from J, the gap between germline ends came to 11 bases. The CDR3 DNA follows: TGTGCCACCAGTGATCCACGGGGGGCCCAAGAGACCCAGTACTTC. Residues: CATSDPRGAQETQYF.

The rearrangement joins TRBV5-1 to TRBJ1-4; 7 nucleotides line up with TRBD1. This CDR3 spans 17 amino acids. Germline values: CDR1 SGHRS, CDR2 YFSETQ. Losses at the gene ends were 3 bases for V and 6 bases for J; bases not matched to a gene: 14. The CDR3: CASSSGGTAGSHEKLFF. In nucleotides, the CDR3 is TGCGCCAGCAGCTCGGGAGGGACAGCTGGGAGTCATGAAAAACTGTTTTTT.

The V and J genes are TRBV18 and TRBJ2-7, with D possibly being TRBD2 (5 bases). The CDR3 loop spans 12 amino acids. Trimming left V 6 bases short and J 3 bases short, with 9 bases between. Germline values: CDR1 KGHSH, CDR2 LQKENI. The CDR3: CASSGDFYEQYF. CDR3 nucleotide sequence: TGTGCCAGCTCCGGGGATTTCTACGAGCAGTACTTC.

In this sample, this clone turned up a few times. The chain couples TRBV19 to TRBJ1-2; the D is unclear. The V gene's germline CDR1 is LNHDA and CDR2 SQIVND (reference sequence). There are 12 residues in the CDR3. The V gene lost 5 bases and the J gene lost 4 bases, with 8 bases spanning the gap. The CDR3 loop is CASSADLYGYTF. In nucleotides, the CDR3 is TGTGCCAGTAGTGCAGATCTCTATGGCTACACCTTC.

V usage is TRBV4-2 and J usage is TRBJ1-1; a possible D gene is TRBD1 (6 bases). This CDR3 is 15 amino acids long. Germline values: CDR1 LGHNA, CDR2 YNFKEQ. The V gene lost 6 bases and the J gene lost 5 bases, with 19 bases spanning the gap. CDR3: CASSLVGGGSTEAFF. CDR3 bases: TGTGCCAGCAGTCTCGTAGGGGGGGGTAGTACTGAAGCTTTCTTT.

The chain has TRBV3-1 (or the pseudogene TRBV3-2) and TRBJ2-1; 7 nucleotides line up with TRBD1. Germline V gene data show CDR1 as LGHDT and CDR2 as YNNKEL (reference sequence). V lost 2 bases and J lost 0; bases outside the gene matches: 19. The CDR3 has 21 amino acids. CDR3 coding DNA: TGTGCCAGCAGCCAAAGGCCCGGGACAGCGATACTCCCGAGCTCCTACAATGAGCAGTTCTTC. This sequence encodes CASSQRPGTAILPSSYNEQFF.

The chain employs TRBV7-2 and TRBJ2-1, with a tentative D call TRBD2 (6 bases). Germline CDR1 is SGHTA and CDR2 is FQGNSA. Deletions cut 5 bases from V and 7 bases from J, with 15 bases between. The CDR3 is 14 residues long. The CDR3 DNA follows: TGTGCCAGCAGCCGGGACTCCGCGGGTAATGAGCAGTTCTTC. Residues: CASSRDSAGNEQFF.

The chain joins TRBV7-6 to TRBJ2-7; 7 nucleotides agree with TRBD1. Germline V lookup: CDR1 SGHVS, CDR2 FNYEAQ. The ends lost 3 bases at V and 5 bases at J; junction bases unmatched: 1. The CDR3 runs to 12 residues. The DNA for the CDR3 is TGTGCCAGCAGCTTTAGGGGGCACGAGCAGTACTTC. Its protein is CASSFRGHEQYF.

The V gene is TRBV19, the J gene TRBJ1-2; weak D call: TRBD1 (6 bases). Trimming removed 4 bases at V and 9 bases at J, with 15 bases between. The CDR3 spans 13 residues. Germline V gene sequence: CDR1 LNHDA, CDR2 SQIVND (reference sequence). CDR3 protein: CASSRTDLFRYTF. The CDR3 nucleotides read TGTGCCAGTAGTAGGACAGACCTCTTCCGCTACACCTTC.

The chain uses TRBV5-1 and TRBJ1-1, with TRBD1 as a possible D gene (6 bases). The CDR3 spans 15 residues. Germline V CDR1 and CDR2: SGHRS, YFSETQ. V lost 3 bases and J 0 bases, leaving 12 bases between the germline ends. CDR3 sequence reads: CASSSAGQMNTEAFF. The DNA for the CDR3 is TGCGCCAGCAGCTCCGCCGGACAGATGAACACTGAAGCTTTCTTT.

CDR3 in amino acids: CASSPWDREGYTF. Here the CDR3 DNA reads TGCGCCAGCAGCCCATGGGACAGGGAAGGCTACACCTTC. The chain is built from TRBV5-1 and TRBJ1-2, with 9 bases aligning to TRBD1. V lost 4 bases to trimming and J lost 8 bases; unmatched junction nucleotides: 6. CDR1 SGHRS and CDR2 YFSETQ come from the germline V gene. This CDR3 is 13 amino acids long.

The chain combines TRBV24-1 with TRBJ1-5; 8 bases are shared with TRBD1. CDR1 is KGHDR, CDR2 SFDVKD, per germline. The V gene end was trimmed by 10 bases and the J gene end by 6 bases; junction bases not matched to a gene: 7. The CDR3 is 13 amino acids. The CDR3 coding sequence is TGTGCCACTCAAGCAGGGGGCAGTCAGCCCCAGCATTTT. This sequence encodes CATQAGGSQPQHF.

The V and J genes are TRBV2 and TRBJ2-5; TRBD2 might be the D (6 bases). Germline V gene lookup returns CDR1 SNHLY and CDR2 FYNNEI. This CDR3 is built from 13 residues. V was clipped by 4 bases and J by 7 bases, with 13 bases between them. The DNA of the CDR3 is TGTGCCAGCAGTGCCGGAGGGTTCGGGACCCAGTACTTC. Amino acid sequence: CASSAGGFGTQYF.

The CDR3 loop is CASSQDYSYNEQFF. CDR3 nucleotide sequence: TGTGCCAGCAGCCAGGACTACTCCTACAATGAGCAGTTCTTC. This sequence joins TRBV3-1 (or the pseudogene TRBV3-2) and TRBJ2-1; D might be TRBD2 (6 bases). Germline V gene lookup returns CDR1 LGHDT and CDR2 YNNKEL (reference sequence). Between the trimmed V and J ends, which lost 3 bases and 0 bases, there was a span of 6 bases. The CDR3 has 14 amino acids.

CDR3 coding DNA: TGTGCCAGTAGTGTCTTTGGGGGAGGCCAAGAGACCCAGTACTTC. Protein product: CASSVFGGGQETQYF. The V gene is TRBV19, the J gene TRBJ2-5, with TRBD2 as a possible D gene (6 bases). The germline V gene encodes CDR1 LNHDA and CDR2 SQIVND (reference sequence). V was pared by 5 bases and J by 1 base, with 14 bases between. The CDR3 is 15 residues long.

This chain links TRBV7-9 with TRBJ2-3; 8 bases match TRBD2. The V segment lost 5 bases and the J segment 2 bases; nucleotides outside the gene matches: 6. The CDR3 has 15 amino acids. Germline V lookup: CDR1 SEHNR, CDR2 FQNEAQ (reference sequence). In DNA, the CDR3 is TGTGCCAGCAGCCTCAGCGGGGGAACCACAGATACGCAGTATTTT. This translates into CASSLSGGTTDTQYF.